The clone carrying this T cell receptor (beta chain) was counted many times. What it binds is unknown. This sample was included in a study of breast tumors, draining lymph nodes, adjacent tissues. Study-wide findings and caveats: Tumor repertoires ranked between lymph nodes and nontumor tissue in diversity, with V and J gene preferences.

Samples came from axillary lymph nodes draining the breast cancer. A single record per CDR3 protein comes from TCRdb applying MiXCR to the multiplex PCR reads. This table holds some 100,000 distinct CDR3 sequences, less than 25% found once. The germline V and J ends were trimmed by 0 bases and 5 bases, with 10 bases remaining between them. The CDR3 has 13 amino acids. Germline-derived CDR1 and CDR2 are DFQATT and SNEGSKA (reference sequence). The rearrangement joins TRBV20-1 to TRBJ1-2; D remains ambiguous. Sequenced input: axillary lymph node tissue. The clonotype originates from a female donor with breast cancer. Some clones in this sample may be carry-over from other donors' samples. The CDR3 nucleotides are TGCAGTGCTAGAGAACCAGAGTTATATGGCTACACCTTC. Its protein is CSAREPELYGYTF.